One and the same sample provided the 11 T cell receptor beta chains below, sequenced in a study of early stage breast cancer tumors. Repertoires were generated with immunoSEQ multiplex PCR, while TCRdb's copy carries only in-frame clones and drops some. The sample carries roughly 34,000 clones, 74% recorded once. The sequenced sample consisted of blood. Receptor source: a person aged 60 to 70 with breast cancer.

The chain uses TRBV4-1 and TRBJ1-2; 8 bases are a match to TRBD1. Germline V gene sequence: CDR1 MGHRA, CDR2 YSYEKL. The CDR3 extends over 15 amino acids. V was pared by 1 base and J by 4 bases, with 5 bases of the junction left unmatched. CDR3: CASSQVATGVYGYTF. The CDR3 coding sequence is TGCGCCAGCAGCCAAGTCGCGACAGGGGTCTATGGCTACACCTTC.

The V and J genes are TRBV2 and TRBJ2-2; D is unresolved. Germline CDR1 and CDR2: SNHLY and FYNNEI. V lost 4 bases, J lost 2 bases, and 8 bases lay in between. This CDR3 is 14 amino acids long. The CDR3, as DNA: TGTGCCAGCAGTGTCACTATTAACACCGGGGAGCTGTTTTTT. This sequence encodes CASSVTINTGELFF.

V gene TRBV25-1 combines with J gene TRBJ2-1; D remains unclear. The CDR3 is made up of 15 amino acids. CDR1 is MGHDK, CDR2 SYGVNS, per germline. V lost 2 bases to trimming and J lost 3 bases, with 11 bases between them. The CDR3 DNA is TGTGCCAGCAGTGAAATAAGGGTGTTCTACAATGAGCAGTTCTTC. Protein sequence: CASSEIRVFYNEQFF.

The CDR3 DNA sequence: TGTGCCAGCAGTTTAGAGGGGACGGTTGAAGCTTTCTTT. Translated, it gives CASSLEGTVEAFF. The chain links TRBV28 to TRBJ1-1; maybe TRBD1 (5 bases). The germline V and J ends were trimmed by 2 bases and 7 bases, with 11 bases remaining between them. The germline CDR1 and CDR2 sequences are MDHEN and SYDVKM. This CDR3 contains 13 residues.

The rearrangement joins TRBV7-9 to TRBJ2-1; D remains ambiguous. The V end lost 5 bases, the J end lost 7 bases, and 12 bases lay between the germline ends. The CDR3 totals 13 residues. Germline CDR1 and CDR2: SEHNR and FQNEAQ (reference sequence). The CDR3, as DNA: TGTGCCAGCAGCCCCGACTTGGAGAATGAGCAGTTCTTC. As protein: CASSPDLENEQFF.

CDR3 protein: CASSGKGGSNQPQHF. The CDR3 DNA is TGTGCCAGCAGTGGAAAGGGGGGAAGCAATCAGCCCCAGCATTTT. The chain has TRBV28 and TRBJ1-5, with a tentative D call TRBD1 (6 bases). V lost 5 bases, J lost 1 base, and 12 bases lay in between. The CDR3 runs to 15 residues. Germline V CDR1 and CDR2: MDHEN, SYDVKM.

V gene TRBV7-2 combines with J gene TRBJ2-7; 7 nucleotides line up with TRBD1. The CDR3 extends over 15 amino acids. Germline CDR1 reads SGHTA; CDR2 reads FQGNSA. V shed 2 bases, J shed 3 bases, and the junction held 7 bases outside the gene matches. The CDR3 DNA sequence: TGTGCCAGCAGCTTAAAGAGACAGGGTATCTACGAGCAGTACTTC. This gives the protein CASSLKRQGIYEQYF.

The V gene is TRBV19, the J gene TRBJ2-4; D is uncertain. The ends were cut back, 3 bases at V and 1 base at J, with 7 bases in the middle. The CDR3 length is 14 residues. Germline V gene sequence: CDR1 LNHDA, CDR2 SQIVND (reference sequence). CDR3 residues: CASSILGAKNIQYF. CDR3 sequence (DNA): TGTGCCAGTAGTATTTTGGGGGCCAAAAACATTCAGTACTTC.

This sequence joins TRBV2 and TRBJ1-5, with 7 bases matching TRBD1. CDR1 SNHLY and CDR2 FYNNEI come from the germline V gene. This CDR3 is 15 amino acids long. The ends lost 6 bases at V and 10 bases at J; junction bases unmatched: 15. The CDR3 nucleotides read TGTGCCAGCAGCTCGGGACAGCCCTCTTTCATTCCCCAGCATTTT. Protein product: CASSSGQPSFIPQHF. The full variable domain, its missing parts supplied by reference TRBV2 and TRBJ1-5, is EPEVTQTPSHQVTQMGQEVILRCVPISNHLYFYWYRQILGQKVEFLVSFYNNEISEKSEIFDDQFSVERPDGSNFTLKIRSTKLEDSAMYFCASSSGQPSFIPQHFGDGTRLSIL.

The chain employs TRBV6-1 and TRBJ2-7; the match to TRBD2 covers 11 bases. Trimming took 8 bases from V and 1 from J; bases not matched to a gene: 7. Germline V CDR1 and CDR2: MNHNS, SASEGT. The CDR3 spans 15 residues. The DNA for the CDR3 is TGTGCCAGCGGGGATGGGACTAGCGGATCCTACGAGCAGTACTTC. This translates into CASGDGTSGSYEQYF.

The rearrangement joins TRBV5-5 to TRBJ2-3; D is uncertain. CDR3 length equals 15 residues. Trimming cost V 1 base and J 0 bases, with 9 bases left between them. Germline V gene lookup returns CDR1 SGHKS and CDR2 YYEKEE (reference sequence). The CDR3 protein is CASSLRVGSTDTQYF. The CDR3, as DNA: TGTGCCAGCAGCTTGAGGGTCGGGAGCACAGATACGCAGTATTTT.